This T cell receptor beta chain emerged from a study of T cells in Graves' hyperthyroidism and ophthalmopathy (dated by TCRdb to about 2019). The study in broad terms: Peripheral blood samples were taken at the time of initial diagnosis, prior to any treatment. In more than 5 Graves' hyperthyroidism patients, the study also compared T-cell repertoires from thyroid tissue with T-cell repertoires from blood. Once sampling was done, hyperthyroidism patients were given methimazole at a starting dose of 30 mg daily, whereas ophthalmopathy patients were given high-dose intravenous methylprednisolone. TCR Vbeta CDR3 sequencing of 120 to 150 peripheral blood samples (about 45 ophthalmopathy, roughly 74 hyperthyroidism and roughly 17 progressor patients) is reported in the paper. The 80 to 100 discovery patients were randomly divided into training and test sets at a 7:3 ratio. To identify distinguishing TCR V-J signatures, a discovery cohort of 95 to 100 patients was used, comprising 40 to 45 with Graves' ophthalmopathy and some 60 with stable Graves' hyperthyroidism. An independent validation cohort of 18 to 20 hyperthyroidism patients and 15 or so patients who later progressed to ophthalmopathy tested prospective prediction of ophthalmopathy. General conclusions and limits of the study: In validation, the model predicted progression to ophthalmopathy a median of about 6 months before onset, with over 55% sensitivity and 72.22% specificity. Most expanded thyroid clonotypes (frequency above 0.001) were also found in blood, which suggests that blood repertoires may mirror thyroid immune responses. Ophthalmopathy was separated from stable hyperthyroidism by a 13 V-J signature model, with approximately 86% sensitivity and about 84% specificity obtained in cross-validation and 80%/75% obtained in testing. No statistical method was used to fix the sample size in advance, and group allocation was not hidden from the investigators.

On this clonotype itself: This receptor's antigen is unknown. Base qualities are not provided; no much larger clone lies one nucleotide away.

Taken from cysteine to phenylalanine, the CDR3 has 12 residues. Only the CDR3 DNA stays, 36 bases, in frame from base 1. The junction shows trimming of 0 bases on V and 5 bases on J, plus 5 bases between the germline ends. CDR1 and CDR2, per the germline V gene (reference sequence), are LGHDT and YNNKEL. Stable Graves' hyperthyroidism was defined as no progression to ophthalmopathy during 18 months of follow-up. Hyperthyroidism patients were newly diagnosed, had a disease duration of under 2 months, and were aged 18 to 65 years. Exclusion was applied to patients with uncontrolled infections, other autoimmune diseases, pregnancy or lactation. Diagnoses were based on clinical symptoms, serum thyroxine and TRAb, thyroid ultrasound and orbital computed tomography. Ficoll-Paque density gradient centrifugation was used to isolate PBMCs from 8 to 10 ml of fresh peripheral blood. Total RNA was extracted using Trizol reagent, and RNA quality was assessed on an Agilent 2100 Bioanalyzer.

The TCR beta CDR3 regions were amplified from RNA transcripts. The first round of RT-PCR for the TCR CDR3 was performed with the HTBI primer set and the Qiagen OneStep RT-PCR kit. A second multiplex PCR round built the libraries, followed by size selection and purification. Sequencing of the libraries was done on an Illumina HiSeq2000 using paired-end 100 bp reads. As for the authors' bioinformatics: SOAPnuke was used to process the raw data, throwing out any read that contained adapters or uncalled bases, had a mean Phred below 15, or lacked an exact constant-primer or identifier match. COPE v1.2.5 was used to merge the high-quality paired reads, and each unique nucleotide sequence was defined as a clonotype. Clonotypes were aligned to IMGT TRBV, TRBD and TRBJ reference segments using MiTCR v1.1. Analysis was restricted to V-J combinations with a frequency above 0.0001, which covered just over 98% of repertoires. A TCS score was defined as the ratio of F50 (clonal expansion) to E x V (chaos), with BLOSUM62-based TCRdist applied between CDR3 peptides within each V-J. Welch's t-statistics and random forest reduced roughly 500 V-J features to 10 to 15, which were used in a naive Bayes classifier (R e1071). TCRdb's own reprocessing of the public reads used fastp at Q25 and MiXCR and kept productive beta chains. Each record represents a unique CDR3 protein, reported with the most common genes and DNA among its rows. The V and J calls shown here were made by TCRdb, not taken from the authors' results. The sample table shows 150,000 to 200,000 distinct CDR3 sequences, and 17% are seen once. The ten most abundant clones make up 25% to 35% of the sample.

The chain joins TRBV3-1 to TRBJ2-7; no D gene can be assigned with confidence. The receptor's source is a woman aged 50 to 60 with Graves' hyperthyroidism. Material for sequencing was blood. The CDR3 reads as follows: CASSQESNEQYF. The bases are TGTGCCAGCAGCCAAGAATCGAACGAGCAGTACTTC.